This T cell receptor (beta chain) was sequenced in a study of blood T cell repertoires in COVID-19. At the level of the study: Collection of acute and convalescent COVID-19 samples took place in the United States, Italy and Spain. Sources were T cells, B-cell-depleted T cells, or PBMCs; the material itself was cDNA or gDNA.

Germline V gene sequence: CDR1 SGHNT, CDR2 YYREEE (reference sequence). The CDR3 runs to 16 residues. The V gene end was trimmed by 3 bases and the J gene end by 15 bases; junction bases not matched to a gene: 18. Sequencing was performed with immunoSEQ multiplex PCR; in TCRdb, only in-frame clones are kept and a portion is missing. The sample includes about 42,000 clones, about three quarters of them seen just once. This chain uses TRBV5-4 with TRBJ1-6; 7 positions agree with TRBD1. Sequenced material: peripheral blood. This receptor was identified in a man in his 70s with active or convalescent COVID-19. The DNA for the CDR3 is TGTGCCAGCAGCTCTAGGATCTACAGGGGCCAGTCCCACCTCCACTTT. It encodes CASSSRIYRGQSHLHF. The full variable domain, rest sourced from reference TRBV5-4 and TRBJ1-6, is ETGVTQSPTHLIKTRGQQVTLRCSSQSGHNTVSWYQQALGQGPQFIFQYYREEENGRGNFPPRFSGLQFPNYSSELNVNALELDDSALYLCASSSRIYRGQSHLHFGNGTRLTVT.